The source of this T cell receptor (beta chain) is a study of T-cell reconstitution after alpha-beta-depleted transplantation in children. General study findings and limits: Some patients showed high day-60 TCRbeta diversity, which derived from surviving recipient T cells and thymic progenitors. It was reported that alpha-beta T cells came from several hundred expanded graft clones (about two months after transplant). When one year had passed after transplant, most T-cell counts and diversity came from newly produced T cells.

The V end was cut by 5 bases, the J end by 3 bases, with 18 bases between. CDR1 and CDR2 from the germline V gene are SGHTA and FQGNSA. The CDR3 has 16 residues. Unique molecular identifiers were incorporated during preparation of the TCRbeta library. Using its own MiXCR run on the PCR reads, TCRdb lists one record per CDR3 protein. The sample shows about 200,000 distinct CDR3 sequences, approximately 6.9% of them seen only once. This clonotype showed up many times. The antigen is unknown. The receptor was isolated from a boy aged 2 to 10 with acute lymphoblastic leukemia, due to receive a stem cell transplant. The chain combines TRBV7-2 with TRBJ2-3; maybe TRBD1 (6 bases). The sequencing used PBMCs, collected before TCRalphabeta/CD19-depleted stem cell transplant. The CDR3 reads CASSITGTRGTDTQYF. DNA for the CDR3: TGTGCCAGCAGCATAACAGGGACCCGAGGAACAGATACGCAGTATTTT.